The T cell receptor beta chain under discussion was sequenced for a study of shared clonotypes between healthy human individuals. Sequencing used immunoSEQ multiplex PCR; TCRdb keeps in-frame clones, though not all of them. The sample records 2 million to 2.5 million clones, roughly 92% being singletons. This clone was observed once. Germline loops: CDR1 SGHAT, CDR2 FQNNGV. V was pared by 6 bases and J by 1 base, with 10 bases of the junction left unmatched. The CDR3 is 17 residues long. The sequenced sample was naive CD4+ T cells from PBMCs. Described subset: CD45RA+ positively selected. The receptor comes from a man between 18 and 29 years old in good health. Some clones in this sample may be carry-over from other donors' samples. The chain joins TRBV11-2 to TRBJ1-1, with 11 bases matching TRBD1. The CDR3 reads CASRRDRGAEGNTEAFF. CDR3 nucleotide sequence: TGTGCCAGCAGACGGGACAGGGGGGCGGAAGGGAACACTGAAGCTTTCTTT.